Sequencing of this TCR beta chain was carried out in a study of blood T cell repertoires in COVID-19. TCRdb's copy holds only in-frame clones and misses some; the assay was immunoSEQ multiplex PCR. The sample carries about 150,000 clones, 80% recorded once. The CDR3 runs to 17 residues. Trimming removed 3 bases from V and 0 bases from J, with 12 bases in between. Looked up from germline, CDR1 is SGHAT and CDR2 is FQNNGV. The sequencing input was peripheral blood. The TCR sequence derives from a man aged 55 to 70 with acute or convalescent COVID-19. V is TRBV11-2 and J is TRBJ1-6, with D possibly matching TRBD1 (5 bases). CDR3 loop: CASSLRTLSSYNSPLHF. CDR3 DNA: TGTGCCAGCAGCTTGCGGACATTGAGCTCCTATAATTCACCCCTCCACTTT.